One sample yielded the 9 T cell receptor beta chains listed below, sequenced in a study of T cell clusters in autoimmune cytopenias. TRB rearrangements were amplified by touch-down multiplex PCR with mixed TRB-A/B primers. TCRdb reprocessed the multiplex PCR reads, with one entry per CDR3 protein and no DNA. Its clone listing holds some 6,000 distinct CDR3 sequences. Approximately 40,000 genome equivalents of blood DNA were amplified for TRB. The sequencing sample was made of peripheral blood. The source is a human donor with an autoimmune cytopenia or autoimmune hepatitis (not recorded which).

The chain joins TRBV6-2 or TRBV6-3 to TRBJ2-2; TCRdb designates TRBD1, a call that cannot be tested without DNA. Germline CDR1 is MNHEY and CDR2 is SVGEGT. This CDR3 region has 15 residues. CDR3 protein: CASSYSSGDTGELFF.

This sequence joins TRBV7-2 and TRBJ2-2. Germline CDR1 SGHTA, CDR2 FQGNSA. The CDR3 runs 13 residues. The CDR3 is CASSLVQTGELFF.

The V and J genes are TRBV6-1 and TRBJ1-1; TCRdb calls TRBD1, which cannot be checked without DNA. The CDR3 runs to 12 residues. Germline V lookup: CDR1 MNHNS, CDR2 SASEGT. The CDR3 loop is CASKGSDTEAFF.

This chain uses TRBV12-3 or TRBV12-4 with TRBJ2-7; TCRdb picks TRBD1, but there is no DNA to check that call. The CDR3 runs to 15 residues. CDR3 sequence reads: CASSSLHGNLYEQYF.

This sequence joins TRBV27 and TRBJ1-2. Germline CDR1 MNHEY, CDR2 SMNVEV (reference sequence). The CDR3 has 16 amino acids. CDR3: CASSSGPIDILGGYTF.

This clonotype is labeled medium-sized based on frequency. This chain joins TRBV7-6 and TRBJ2-2. This CDR3 has 13 residues. The germline V gene encodes CDR1 SGHVS and CDR2 FNYEAQ. This chain's CDR3 is CASSINGDGELFF.

This clonotype registers medium-sized (0.01 to 0.1%) by frequency. V usage is TRBV11-3 and J usage is TRBJ2-6; the D call from TCRdb, TRBD1, cannot be confirmed without DNA. This CDR3 has 15 amino acids. Germline assignment: CDR1 SGHNT and CDR2 YENEEA. CDR3 loop: CASSLWGDGANVLTF. Full variable domain (remainder filled in from reference TRBV11-3 and TRBJ2-6): EAGVVQSPRYKIIEKKQPVAFWCNPISGHNTLYWYLQNLGQGPELLIRYENEEAVDDSQLPKDRFSAERLKGVDSTLKIQPAELGDSAVYLCASSLWGDGANVLTFGAGSRLTVL.

The V and J genes are TRBV5-6 and TRBJ1-4; no DNA is available, so the TRBD1 call from TCRdb remains unchecked. Germline loops: CDR1 SGHDT, CDR2 YYEEEE. The CDR3 loop spans 16 amino acids. The CDR3 is CASSSGTGAANEKLFF.

The rearrangement uses TRBV6-6 and TRBJ2-1; TCRdb's D gene call, TRBD1, goes unchecked for lack of DNA. The CDR3 sequence is 16 residues long. CDR1 and CDR2 from the germline V gene are MNHNY and SVGAGI (reference sequence). The CDR3: CASSYSGGESYNEQFF.